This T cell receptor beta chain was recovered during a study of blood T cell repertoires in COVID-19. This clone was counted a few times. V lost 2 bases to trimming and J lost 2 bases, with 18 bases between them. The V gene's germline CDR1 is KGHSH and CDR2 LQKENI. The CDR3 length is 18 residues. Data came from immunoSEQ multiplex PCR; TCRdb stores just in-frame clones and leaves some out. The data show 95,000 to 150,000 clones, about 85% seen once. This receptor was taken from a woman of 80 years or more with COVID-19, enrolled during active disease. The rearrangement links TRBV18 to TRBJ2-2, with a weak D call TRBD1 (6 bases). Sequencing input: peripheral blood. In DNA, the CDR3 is TGTGCCAGCTCACCAGGGTCGATCGGACAGCTTAACACCGGGGAGCTGTTTTTT. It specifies CASSPGSIGQLNTGELFF.